This T cell receptor beta chain derives from a study of PD-1 and CTLA-4 blockade in melanoma. The table came from immunoSEQ multiplex PCR; TCRdb's copy has only in-frame clones and leaves some out. The profile shows about 28,000 clones, around 93% of them singletons. Concerning this clone itself: Other DNA sequences in the same sample also yield this CDR3.

This CDR3 is 13 amino acids long. V was pared by 3 bases and J by 1 base, with 6 bases between. Germline CDR1 is MNHEY and CDR2 is SMNVEV (reference sequence). J is TRBJ1-1 and V is TRBV27, with D perhaps matching TRBD1 (5 bases). The origin of this receptor is a human donor with melanoma. The sequencing here drew on CD8+ T cells from peripheral blood, taken from a patient given anti-PD-1 treatment. DNA for the CDR3: TGTGCCAGCAGTTTGGGGGGGAACACTGAAGCTTTCTTT. Amino acid sequence: CASSLGGNTEAFF.